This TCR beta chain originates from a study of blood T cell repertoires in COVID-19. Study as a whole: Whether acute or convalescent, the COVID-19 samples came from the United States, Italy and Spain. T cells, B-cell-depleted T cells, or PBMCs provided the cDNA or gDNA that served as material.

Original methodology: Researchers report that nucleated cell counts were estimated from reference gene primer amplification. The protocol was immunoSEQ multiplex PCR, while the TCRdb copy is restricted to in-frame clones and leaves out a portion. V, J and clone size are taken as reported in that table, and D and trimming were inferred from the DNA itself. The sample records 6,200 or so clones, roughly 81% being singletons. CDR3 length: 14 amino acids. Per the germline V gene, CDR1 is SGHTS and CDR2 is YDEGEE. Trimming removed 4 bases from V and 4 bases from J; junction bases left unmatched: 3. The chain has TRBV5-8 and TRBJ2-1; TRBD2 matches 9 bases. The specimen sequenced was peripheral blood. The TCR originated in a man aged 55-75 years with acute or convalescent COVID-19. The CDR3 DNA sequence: TGTGCCAGCAGCCGGCGGGGGGGATACAATGAGCAGTTCTTC. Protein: CASSRRGGYNEQFF.